These 9 T cell receptor beta chains were all obtained from the same sample, sequenced in a study of blood T cell repertoires in COVID-19. TCRdb's copy holds only in-frame clones and misses some; the assay was immunoSEQ multiplex PCR. This table has 200,000 to 250,000 clones, just under 85% appearing once. Input material: PBMCs or T cells enriched from blood (not recorded which). These receptors were collected from a man in his forties who had recovered from COVID-19.

This clone was observed a few times. This chain uses TRBV28 with TRBJ1-1, with a tentative D call TRBD1 (5 bases). This CDR3 has 13 amino acids. The V and J ends lost 8 bases and 6 bases respectively, with 16 bases between them. The V gene's germline CDR1 is MDHEN and CDR2 SYDVKM. CDR3 DNA: TGTGCCAGCTCTTGGGGGGGACCGCCTGAAGCTTTCTTT. Translated, it gives CASSWGGPPEAFF.

Worth noting for this clone: A read error may account for a junction end that differs from germline. V gene TRBV7-3 combines with J gene TRBJ2-7; tentatively, D is TRBD1 (5 bases). The CDR3 is 14 amino acids. Germline V lookup: CDR1 SGHTA, CDR2 FQGTGA. The CDR3 coding sequence is TGTGCCAGCAGTGTCGACAGTTTTTCTTACGAGCGGTACTTC. This translates into CASSVDSFSYERYF. Together with reference TRBV7-3 and TRBJ2-7, the CDR3 gives the full variable domain: GAGVSQTPSNKVTEKGKYVELRCDPISGHTALYWYRQSLGQGPEFLIYFQGTGAADDSGLPNDRFFAVRPEGSVSTLKIQRTERGDSAVYLCASSVDSFSYERYFGPGTRLTVT.

The V and J genes are TRBV27 and TRBJ1-2; D unresolved. Germline V gene lookup returns CDR1 MNHEY and CDR2 SMNVEV (reference sequence). The V and J ends lost 5 bases and 1 base respectively, with 14 bases between them. CDR3 length equals 15 residues. The CDR3 region is CASSPSGPFNYGYTF. Written as DNA, the CDR3 is TGTGCCAGCAGTCCCTCCGGTCCTTTTAACTATGGCTACACCTTC.

This clone was seen a handful of times. The rearrangement joins TRBV7-9 to TRBJ1-2, with TRBD1 as a possible D gene (5 bases). The germline V gene has CDR1 SEHNR and CDR2 FQNEAQ (reference sequence). The CDR3 is 14 amino acids. V lost 2 bases and J lost 7, with 14 bases in between. In nucleotides, the CDR3 is TGTGCCAGCAGCTTATGGGGCGCCCAAAGTGGCTACACCTTC. This codes for CASSLWGAQSGYTF.

The chain links TRBV28 to TRBJ2-7; D gene ambiguous. The CDR3 length is 15 residues. V was trimmed by 3 bases and J by 0 bases, leaving 12 bases between them. CDR1 is MDHEN, CDR2 SYDVKM, per germline. This CDR3 reads CASSLAWQFSYEQYF. In nucleotides, the CDR3 is TGTGCCAGCAGTTTGGCTTGGCAGTTCTCCTACGAGCAGTACTTC.

This clone showed up just once. The V gene is TRBV5-1, the J gene TRBJ2-5, with 8 bases matching TRBD1. The CDR3 is made up of 15 amino acids. Germline-derived CDR1 and CDR2 are SGHRS and YFSETQ. Trimming cost V 2 bases and J 5 bases; bases outside gene matches: 8. The CDR3 region has the DNA TGCGCCAGCAGCTTAAATGCAGGGGGCACGGAGACCCAGTACTTC. Protein: CASSLNAGGTETQYF. The full variable domain, its missing parts supplied by reference TRBV5-1 and TRBJ2-5, is KAGVTQTPRYLIKTRGQQVTLSCSPISGHRSVSWYQQTPGQGLQFLFEYFSETQRNKGNFPGRFSGRQFSNSRSEMNVSTLELGDSALYLCASSLNAGGTETQYFGPGTRLLVL.

This clone has just a few counts. The V gene is TRBV6-5, the J gene TRBJ2-7; 8 nucleotides line up with TRBD1. Germline V gene lookup returns CDR1 MNHEY and CDR2 SVGAGI. This CDR3 is built from 14 residues. The J segment lost 1 base and the V segment lost 5 bases, leaving 4 bases of the junction unmatched. CDR3 loop: CASSRTGRSYEQYF. In nucleotides, the CDR3 is TGTGCCAGCAGTCGGACAGGGCGATCCTACGAGCAGTACTTC.

This chain connects TRBV9 to TRBJ2-5; TRBD1 might be the D (6 bases). The V gene lost 3 bases and the J gene lost 5 bases, with 17 bases spanning the gap. The CDR3 has 15 residues. Germline values: CDR1 SGDLS, CDR2 YYNGEE. The CDR3 protein is CASSGGQYLAETQYF. In nucleotides, the CDR3 is TGTGCCAGCAGCGGCGGACAGTACTTGGCGGAGACCCAGTACTTC.

The chain has TRBV12-3 or TRBV12-4 and TRBJ1-1; no reliable D call. V gave up 3 bases and J gave up 5 bases, with 7 bases separating them. The CDR3 has 12 residues. The CDR3 sequence is CASSFSGTEAFF. Written as DNA, the CDR3 is TGTGCCAGCAGTTTTTCGGGTACTGAAGCTTTCTTT.